The 29 T cell receptor beta chains given below trace back to one sample, sequenced in a study of T-cell memory formation after mild COVID-19. A single record per CDR3 protein comes from TCRdb applying MiXCR to the 5' RACE reads. The sample holds about 200,000 distinct CDR3 sequences, approximately 16% seen once. Sequencing input: PBMCs or a T cell subset sorted from them (not recorded which). The source is an adult woman who had mild COVID-19 (a few samples of this study predate the infection). Cell type and time point are not known.

The V and J genes are TRBV12-3 or TRBV12-4 and TRBJ2-1, with TRBD2 identical over 8 bases. V gave up 5 bases and J gave up 8 bases; unmatched junction bases: 5. This CDR3 has 13 amino acids. CDR3 nucleotide sequence: TGTGCCAGCAGTAACGGACTAGCCGATGAGCAGTTCTTC. This translates into CASSNGLADEQFF.

This clonotype was observed a handful of times. This chain links TRBV9 with TRBJ2-3; 8 nucleotides align to TRBD2. CDR1 is SGDLS and CDR2 is YYNGEE in the germline V gene. The CDR3 is 15 amino acids. V dropped 5 bases and J dropped 2; count of bases not matched to a gene: 7. The CDR3 bases are TGTGCCAGCAGACAGGGCGGGGGGTCCACAGATACGCAGTATTTT. This gives the protein CASRQGGGSTDTQYF.

This sequence joins TRBV24-1 and TRBJ1-1; D may be TRBD1 (5 bases). Germline assignment: CDR1 KGHDR and CDR2 SFDVKD. Trimming took off 4 bases at V and 12 bases at J, with 14 bases between the two ends. This CDR3 region has 12 residues. CDR3 DNA sequence: TGTGCCACCAGTGACCCCTGGGGCAGGACTTTCTTT. Protein: CATSDPWGRTFF.

V is TRBV5-1 and J is TRBJ1-2; 8 bases are shared with TRBD1. V was pared by 0 bases and J by 4 bases, with 8 bases of the junction left unmatched. The germline V gene has CDR1 SGHRS and CDR2 YFSETQ. The CDR3 totals 16 residues. In nucleotides, the CDR3 is TGCGCCAGCAGCTTGGAGGTCAGGGGGCCGGGCTATGGCTACACCTTC. It translates to CASSLEVRGPGYGYTF.

V and J are TRBV6-5 and TRBJ2-1; TRBD2 matches at 9 bases. Germline CDR1 is MNHEY and CDR2 is SVGAGI. After removal of 5 bases from V and 4 bases from J, the junction contained 12 bases not matched to a gene. This CDR3 comprises 17 residues. The CDR3 region is CASSQTLGTSPYNEQFF. CDR3 nucleotides: TGTGCCAGCAGTCAAACCTTGGGGACTAGCCCTTACAATGAGCAGTTCTTC.

The V and J genes are TRBV29-1 and TRBJ1-5; TRBD1 aligns across 8 bases. The CDR3 consists of 14 residues. The germline gives CDR1 SQVTM, CDR2 ANQGSEA. The trim removed 7 bases at V and 4 bases at J, leaving 9 bases unmatched. DNA for the CDR3: TGCAGCGGAGCGACAGGGGACGGAAATCAGCCCCAGCATTTT. This gives the protein CSGATGDGNQPQHF.

This clonotype was observed many times. V gene TRBV7-3 combines with J gene TRBJ2-2; either TRBD1 or TRBD2 may supply D (6 bases each). V was shortened by 1 base and J by 6 bases, with 15 bases between the two germline ends. The germline V gene has CDR1 SGHTA and CDR2 FQGTGA. CDR3 size: 16 residues. The CDR3 sequence: CASSLNGGGTAGELFF. DNA of the CDR3: TGTGCCAGCAGCTTAAACGGGGGCGGGACGGCCGGGGAGCTGTTTTTT.

The rearrangement links TRBV24-1 to TRBJ2-5; D gene unclear. Trimming took 5 bases from V and 0 from J, leaving 12 bases between them. CDR1 KGHDR and CDR2 SFDVKD come from the germline V gene. The CDR3 runs 15 residues. CDR3 residues: CATSGSAGYQETQYF. For the CDR3, the DNA is TGTGCCACCAGTGGCTCTGCCGGGTACCAAGAGACCCAGTACTTC.

This clonotype appeared a few times. This chain joins TRBV6-5 and TRBJ2-7; 8 bases align to TRBD1. V was pared by 0 bases and J by 0 bases, with 4 bases of the junction left unmatched. The CDR3 spans 16 residues. Germline V CDR1 and CDR2: MNHEY, SVGAGI. CDR3 DNA: TGTGCCAGCAGTTACTCGCGGGACAGGTACTCCTACGAGCAGTACTTC. It specifies CASSYSRDRYSYEQYF.

V gene TRBV7-6 combines with J gene TRBJ2-5; the match to TRBD1 covers 10 bases. Germline V CDR1 and CDR2: SGHVS, FNYEAQ. The junction had 5 bases not matched to a gene; V was cut back by 5 bases and J by 5 bases. The CDR3 length is 14 residues. The CDR3 reads CASSPPTGGETQYF. CDR3 sequence (DNA): TGTGCCAGCAGCCCGCCGACAGGGGGCGAGACCCAGTACTTC.

This clonotype has more than one count but fewer than ten. This chain connects TRBV9 to TRBJ2-1; tentative D call: TRBD2 (5 bases). The V gene lost 0 bases and the J gene lost 2 bases, with 9 bases spanning the gap. The CDR3 is 15 residues long. Looked up from germline, CDR1 is SGDLS and CDR2 is YYNGEE. The CDR3 loop is CASSVGGNAYNEQFF. The CDR3 DNA sequence: TGTGCCAGCAGCGTAGGAGGGAACGCCTACAATGAGCAGTTCTTC.

This clonotype appeared many times. The chain recombines TRBV24-1 with TRBJ2-1; 7 bases are a match to TRBD1. The V segment lost 2 bases and the J segment 0 bases; nucleotides outside the gene matches: 9. The CDR3 length is 18 residues. Looked up from germline, CDR1 is KGHDR and CDR2 is SFDVKD. The CDR3 region is CATSDYRQGLSSYNEQFF. The CDR3 nucleotides are TGTGCCACCAGTGATTATCGACAGGGATTGAGCTCCTACAATGAGCAGTTCTTC.

The V gene is TRBV19, the J gene TRBJ1-2; D ambiguous. V shed 3 bases and J shed 4 bases, with 9 bases lying between them. Germline-derived CDR1 and CDR2 are LNHDA and SQIVND (reference sequence). The CDR3 consists of 13 residues. CDR3 protein: CASSMDEAYGYTF. The CDR3, as DNA: TGTGCCAGTAGTATGGACGAGGCCTATGGCTACACCTTC. Supplemented by reference TRBV19 and TRBJ1-2, the full variable domain reads DGGITQSPKYLFRKEGQNVTLSCEQNLNHDAMYWYRQDPGQGLRLIYYSQIVNDFQKGDIAEGYSVSREKKESFPLTVTSAQKNPTAFYLCASSMDEAYGYTFGSGTRLTVV.

This clonotype has more than one count but fewer than ten. The CDR3 DNA is TGTGCCAGCAGCTTGGGGGCGACCCTCCAAGAGACCCAGTACTTC. Protein: CASSLGATLQETQYF. The rearrangement uses TRBV7-2 and TRBJ2-5, with D possibly matching TRBD1 (6 bases). The CDR3 has 15 residues. With 3 bases removed from V and 1 base from J, the gap between germline ends came to 12 bases. Per germline, CDR1 SGHTA and CDR2 FQGNSA.

This clonotype was picked up many times. This chain connects TRBV5-1 to TRBJ2-5, with D hard to call. This CDR3 is 12 amino acids long. Germline values: CDR1 SGHRS, CDR2 YFSETQ. The V end lost 4 bases, the J end lost 6 bases, and 10 bases lay between the germline ends. The CDR3 DNA sequence: TGCGCCAGCAGCAAAACCGAGAAGACCCAGTACTTC. As protein: CASSKTEKTQYF.

V usage is TRBV14 and J usage is TRBJ2-7; TRBD2 matches 7 bases. CDR1 is SGHDN, CDR2 FVKESK, per germline. V trimming: 5 bases; J trimming: 3 bases; junction bases outside the gene matches: 13. The CDR3 length is 16 residues. DNA of the CDR3: TGTGCCAGCAGCATCCTGAGCGCGGGAGTAGGCTACGAGCAGTACTTC. This codes for CASSILSAGVGYEQYF.

This clonotype was detected ten times or more. V usage is TRBV4-3 and J usage is TRBJ2-3, with D uncertain. The V gene's germline CDR1 is LGHNA and CDR2 YSLEER. The V gene lost 1 base and the J gene lost 5 bases, with 7 bases spanning the gap. This CDR3 contains 13 residues. The CDR3 DNA reads as TGCGCCAGCAGCCAAGTGCTCTTAGATACGCAGTATTTT. Its protein product is CASSQVLLDTQYF.

Only a few counts were recorded for this clonotype. This chain uses TRBV18 with TRBJ2-7, with 11 nucleotides matching TRBD2. The CDR3 sequence is 15 residues long. The V gene's germline CDR1 is KGHSH and CDR2 LQKENI. The V and J ends lost 6 bases and 0 bases, in that order; junction bases with no gene match: 4. CDR3 nucleotides: TGTGCCAGCTCCCTGACTAGCGGGAACTCCTACGAGCAGTACTTC. Translated: CASSLTSGNSYEQYF.

This chain uses TRBV6-6 with TRBJ2-1; 9 nucleotides match TRBD1. Germline lookup yields CDR1 MNHNY and CDR2 SVGAGI (reference sequence). The ends lost 5 bases at V and 2 bases at J; junction bases unmatched: 7. This CDR3 is built from 16 residues. Here the CDR3 DNA reads TGTGCCAGCAGTACGACCCGGGACAGGGCCTACAATGAGCAGTTCTTC. Its protein product is CASSTTRDRAYNEQFF.

This clonotype was seen a few times. V and J are TRBV4-1 and TRBJ2-7; no clear D. The ends were cut back, 3 bases at V and 0 bases at J, with 24 bases in the middle. CDR1 is MGHRA, CDR2 YSYEKL, per germline. The CDR3 spans 19 residues. The CDR3 sequence: CASSQVIDGAITPSYEQYF. CDR3 bases: TGCGCCAGCAGCCAGGTGATCGACGGAGCCATCACCCCCTCCTACGAGCAGTACTTC.

This clonotype was counted a few times. The rearrangement joins TRBV20-1 to TRBJ2-3, with a possible D match to TRBD2 (6 bases). V was pared by 3 bases and J by 0 bases, with 10 bases between. The CDR3 covers 14 residues. Per the germline V gene, CDR1 is DFQATT and CDR2 is SNEGSKA (reference sequence). The CDR3 here is CSASRGTSTDTQYF. The CDR3 DNA reads TGCAGTGCTAGTCGGGGGACTAGCACAGATACGCAGTATTTT.

This clonotype has just one count. The chain is built from TRBV7-9 and TRBJ2-4, with D possibly being TRBD1 (5 bases). Germline loops: CDR1 SEHNR, CDR2 FQNEAQ (reference sequence). CDR3 length: 18 amino acids. Trimming removed 1 base from V and 0 bases from J, with 16 bases in between. The CDR3 sequence is CASSLVTGSPLAKNIQYF. In DNA, the CDR3 is TGTGCCAGCAGCTTAGTAACAGGCTCACCCCTAGCCAAAAACATTCAGTACTTC.

The chain joins TRBV9 to TRBJ2-3; a possible D gene is TRBD2 (6 bases). The CDR3 totals 18 residues. Trimming shortened V by 3 bases and J by 1 base, and 21 bases separated the two germline ends. The germline CDR1 and CDR2 sequences are SGDLS and YYNGEE. CDR3 in DNA: TGTGCCAGCAGCGCGGGACTGACCTTGGGCCTGGGCACAGATACGCAGTATTTT. It codes for CASSAGLTLGLGTDTQYF.

This clonotype was counted once. J is TRBJ2-7 and V is TRBV12-3 or TRBV12-4; no reliable D call. V lost 6 bases and J 1 base, leaving 13 bases between the germline ends. CDR3 length equals 14 residues. CDR3 DNA: TGTGCCAGCAGCCGGGCCCTGAGATCCTACGAGCAGTACTTC. Protein: CASSRALRSYEQYF.

The genes are TRBV12-3 or TRBV12-4 and TRBJ2-1; TRBD1 agrees at 9 bases. V lost 8 bases and J lost 8; bases outside the gene matches: 7. This CDR3 region has 13 residues. CDR3 in amino acids: CASEGQGRDEQFF. CDR3 nucleotide sequence: TGTGCCAGCGAGGGACAGGGAAGGGATGAGCAGTTCTTC.

The chain has TRBV7-3 and TRBJ2-7; 11 bases agree with TRBD2. Germline CDR1 SGHTA, CDR2 FQGTGA. This CDR3 is 13 amino acids long. The V gene end was trimmed by 6 bases and the J gene end by 10 bases; junction bases not matched to a gene: 8. The CDR3: CASRPGLAGPQYF. The CDR3 DNA reads as TGTGCCAGCAGGCCCGGACTAGCGGGCCCCCAGTACTTC.

In this sample, this clonotype turned up many times. The V and J genes are TRBV5-1 and TRBJ2-4, with D possibly TRBD1 on 6 matching bases. Trimming took 4 bases from V and 5 from J, leaving 19 bases between them. CDR1 and CDR2 (germline): SGHRS, YFSETQ. The CDR3 has 16 amino acids. CDR3 sequence (DNA): TGCGCCAGCAGCCTGGGACAACCTGCGGGCGAAAACATTCAGTACTTC. This encodes CASSLGQPAGENIQYF.

This chain links TRBV5-1 with TRBJ2-2; D might be TRBD2 (6 bases). The CDR3 is made up of 15 amino acids. The germline gives CDR1 SGHRS, CDR2 YFSETQ. V dropped 2 bases and J dropped 4 bases, with 12 bases sitting between them. The CDR3 spells CASSFTLAPTGELFF. CDR3 DNA sequence: TGCGCCAGCAGCTTCACACTAGCTCCCACCGGGGAGCTGTTTTTT.

This clonotype appeared a few times. The chain couples TRBV24-1 to TRBJ2-1; 9 bases are a match to TRBD1. V lost 5 bases to trimming and J lost 7 bases; unmatched junction nucleotides: 5. Germline CDR1 KGHDR, CDR2 SFDVKD. The CDR3 totals 14 residues. The CDR3 sequence is CATSASGTGNEQFF. DNA for the CDR3: TGTGCCACCAGTGCGTCCGGGACAGGGAATGAGCAGTTCTTC.